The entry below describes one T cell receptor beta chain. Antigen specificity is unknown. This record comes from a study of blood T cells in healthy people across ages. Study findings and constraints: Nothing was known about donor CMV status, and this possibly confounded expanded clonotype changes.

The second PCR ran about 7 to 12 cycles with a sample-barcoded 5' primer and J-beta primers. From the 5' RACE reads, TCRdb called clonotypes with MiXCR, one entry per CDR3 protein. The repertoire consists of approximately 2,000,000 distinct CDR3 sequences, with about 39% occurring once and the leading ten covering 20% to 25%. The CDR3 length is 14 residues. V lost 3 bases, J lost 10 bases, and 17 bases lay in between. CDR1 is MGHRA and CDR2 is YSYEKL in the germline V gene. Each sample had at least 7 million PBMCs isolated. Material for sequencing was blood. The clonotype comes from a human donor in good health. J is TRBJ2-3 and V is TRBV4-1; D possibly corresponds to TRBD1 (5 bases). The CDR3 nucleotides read TGCGCCAGCAGCCAGGGTTTGGGGCAAAATGCGCAGTATTTT. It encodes CASSQGLGQNAQYF.